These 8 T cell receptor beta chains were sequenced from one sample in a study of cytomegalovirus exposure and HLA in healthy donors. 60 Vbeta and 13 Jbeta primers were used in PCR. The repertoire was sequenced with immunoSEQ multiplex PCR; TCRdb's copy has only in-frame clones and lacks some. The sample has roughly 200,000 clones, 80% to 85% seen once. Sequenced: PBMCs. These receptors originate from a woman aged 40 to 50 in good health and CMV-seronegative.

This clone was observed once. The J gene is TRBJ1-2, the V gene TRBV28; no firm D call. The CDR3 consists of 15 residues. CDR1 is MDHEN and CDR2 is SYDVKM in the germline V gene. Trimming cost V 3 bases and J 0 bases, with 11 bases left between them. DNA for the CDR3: TGTGCCAGCAGTTTCAAACAGAGAGCTAACTATGGCTACACCTTC. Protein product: CASSFKQRANYGYTF.

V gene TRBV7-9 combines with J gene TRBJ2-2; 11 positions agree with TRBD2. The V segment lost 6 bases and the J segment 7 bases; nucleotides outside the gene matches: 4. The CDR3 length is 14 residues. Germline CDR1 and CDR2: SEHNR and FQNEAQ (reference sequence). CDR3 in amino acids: CASSSGRENGELFF. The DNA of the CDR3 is TGTGCCAGCAGTAGCGGGAGGGAGAACGGGGAGCTGTTTTTT.

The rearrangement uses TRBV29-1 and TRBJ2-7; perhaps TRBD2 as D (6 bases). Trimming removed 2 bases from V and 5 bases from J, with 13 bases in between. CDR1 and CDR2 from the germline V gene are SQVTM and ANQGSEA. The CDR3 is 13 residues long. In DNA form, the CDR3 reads TGCAGCGTTGAACGGGAGAATGACGACGAGCAGTACTTC. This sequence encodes CSVERENDDEQYF.

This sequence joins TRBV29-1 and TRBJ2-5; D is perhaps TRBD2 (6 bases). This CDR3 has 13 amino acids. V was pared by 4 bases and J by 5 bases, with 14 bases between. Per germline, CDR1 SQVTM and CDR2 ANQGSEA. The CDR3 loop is CSVAGVTEETQYF. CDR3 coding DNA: TGCAGCGTTGCGGGGGTGACGGAGGAGACCCAGTACTTC.

Here the CDR3 reads CASSQAGLLGEAFF. In DNA, the CDR3 is TGTGCCAGCAGCCAAGCGGGACTGCTAGGAGAAGCTTTCTTT. The chain joins TRBV4-2 to TRBJ1-1; D might be TRBD1 (5 bases). CDR1 and CDR2 from the germline V gene are LGHNA and YNFKEQ. V was trimmed by 1 base and J by 8 bases, leaving 14 bases between them. CDR3 length equals 14 residues.

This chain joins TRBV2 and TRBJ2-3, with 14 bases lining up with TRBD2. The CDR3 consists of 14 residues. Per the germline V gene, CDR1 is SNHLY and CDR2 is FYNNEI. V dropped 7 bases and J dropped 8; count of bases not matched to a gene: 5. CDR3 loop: CASTSTSGRGTQYF. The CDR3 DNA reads TGTGCCAGCACTTCGACTAGCGGGAGGGGTACGCAGTATTTT.

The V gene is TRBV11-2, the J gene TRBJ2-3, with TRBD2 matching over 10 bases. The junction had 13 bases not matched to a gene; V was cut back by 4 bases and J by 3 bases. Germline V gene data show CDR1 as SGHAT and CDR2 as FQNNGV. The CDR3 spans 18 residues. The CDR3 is CASSSIPSGSLTTDTQYF. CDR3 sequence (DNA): TGTGCCAGCAGCTCGATCCCTAGCGGGAGTTTAACTACAGATACGCAGTATTTT.

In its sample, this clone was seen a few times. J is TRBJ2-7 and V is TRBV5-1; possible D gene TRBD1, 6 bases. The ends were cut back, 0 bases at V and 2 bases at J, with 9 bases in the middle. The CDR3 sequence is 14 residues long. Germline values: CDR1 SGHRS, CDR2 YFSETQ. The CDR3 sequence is CASSLGDRTYEQYF. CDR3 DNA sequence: TGCGCCAGCAGCTTGGGAGACAGGACCTACGAGCAGTACTTC.